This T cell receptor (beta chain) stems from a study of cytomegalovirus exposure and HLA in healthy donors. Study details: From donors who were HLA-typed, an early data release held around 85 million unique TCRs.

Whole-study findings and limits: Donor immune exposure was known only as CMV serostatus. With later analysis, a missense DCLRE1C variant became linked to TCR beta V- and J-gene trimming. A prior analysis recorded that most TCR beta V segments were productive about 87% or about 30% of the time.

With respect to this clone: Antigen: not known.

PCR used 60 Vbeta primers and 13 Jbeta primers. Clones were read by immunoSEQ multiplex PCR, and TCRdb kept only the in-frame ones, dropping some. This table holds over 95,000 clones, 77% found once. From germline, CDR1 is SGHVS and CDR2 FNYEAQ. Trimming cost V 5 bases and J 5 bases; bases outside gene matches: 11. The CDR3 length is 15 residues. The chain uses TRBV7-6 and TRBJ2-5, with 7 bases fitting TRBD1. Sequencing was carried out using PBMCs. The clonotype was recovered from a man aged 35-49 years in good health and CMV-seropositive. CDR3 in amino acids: CASSPTGVAWETQYF. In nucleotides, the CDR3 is TGTGCCAGCAGCCCAACAGGGGTCGCGTGGGAGACCCAGTACTTC.